This T cell receptor (beta chain) was retrieved from a study of CD8+ T cells in alopecia areata. As for the study in general: Percent of scalp involved defined treated patients' severity scores.

Study-level results: Expanded CD8+ clones among the top 100, as well as scalp clonality, were significantly decreased by tofacitinib. While patients received tofacitinib, many expanded lesional clones remained present in scalp and blood.

The CDR3 consists of 15 residues. The V end lost 8 bases, the J end lost 0 bases, and 16 bases lay between the germline ends. In germline, CDR1 is SGHRS, CDR2 YFSETQ. Treatment: oral pan-JAK inhibitor, 5-10 mg twice daily. Peripheral blood and lesional scalp punch biopsies came from alopecia areata patients. This clone is termed medium-sized. The antigen remains undetermined. RNA was isolated and reverse transcribed to cDNA, the sequencing template. Sequencing was performed with immunoSEQ multiplex PCR; in TCRdb, only in-frame clones are kept and a portion is missing. Here the sample spans a few hundred thousand clones, about 57% being singletons.

The receptor's source is a human donor with alopecia areata. The chain links TRBV5-1 to TRBJ2-3; D assignment may be TRBD1 or TRBD2 (5 bases each). Sequences were derived from CD4+ T cells sorted from blood, sampled at week 4, from a patient treated with tofacitinib. The DNA of the CDR3 is TGCGCCAGTTCTGACGGGACGCCGAGCACAGATACGCAGTATTTT. Its translation: CASSDGTPSTDTQYF.